This T cell receptor beta chain is from a study of regulatory T cells in long-lasting Graves disease. This clonotype was observed a few times. According to the study, TCR beta libraries were built with iRepertoire HTBI primers and CDR3-region Arm-PCR. Each CDR3 protein gets one entry after TCRdb re-called the multiplex PCR reads with MiXCR. The sample has 300,000 to 400,000 distinct CDR3 sequences, 15% to 20% seen once. The CDR3 is made up of 17 amino acids. The germline CDR1 and CDR2 sequences are LGHDT and YNNKEL (reference sequence). V lost 4 bases and J lost 6; bases outside the gene matches: 10. As to time point: newly diagnosed GD, antithyroid drugs for less than 3 months. Following extraction of RNA from PBMCs, that RNA was used to make the TCR library.

The clonotype comes from a female donor with Graves disease. The input for sequencing was peripheral blood mononuclear cells (PBMCs), taken at new diagnosis, from a patient treated with antithyroid drugs. V and J are TRBV3-1 and TRBJ2-1; 12 bases line up with TRBD2. Here the CDR3 reads CASSPSRLAGVGNEQFF. The CDR3 bases are TGTGCCAGCAGCCCTAGCCGACTAGCGGGAGTAGGCAATGAGCAGTTCTTC.